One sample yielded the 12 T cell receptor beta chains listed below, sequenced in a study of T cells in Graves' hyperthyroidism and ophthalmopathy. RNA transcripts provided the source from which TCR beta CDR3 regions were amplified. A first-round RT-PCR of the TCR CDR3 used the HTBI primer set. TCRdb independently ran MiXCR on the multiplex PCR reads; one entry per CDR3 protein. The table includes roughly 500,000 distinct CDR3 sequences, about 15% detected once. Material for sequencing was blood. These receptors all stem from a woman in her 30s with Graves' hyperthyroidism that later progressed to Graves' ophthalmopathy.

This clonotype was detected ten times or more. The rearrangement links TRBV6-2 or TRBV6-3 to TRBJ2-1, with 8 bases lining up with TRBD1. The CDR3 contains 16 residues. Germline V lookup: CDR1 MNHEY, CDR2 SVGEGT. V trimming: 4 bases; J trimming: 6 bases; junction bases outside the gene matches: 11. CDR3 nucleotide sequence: TGTGCCAGCAGTTCCCTCCGGGACAGGAGGGGCAATGAGCAGTTCTTC. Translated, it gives CASSSLRDRRGNEQFF.

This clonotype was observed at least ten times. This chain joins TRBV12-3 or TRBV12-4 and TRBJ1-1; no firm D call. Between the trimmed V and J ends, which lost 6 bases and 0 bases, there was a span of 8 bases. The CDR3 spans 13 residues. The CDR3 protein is CASSSPVNTEAFF. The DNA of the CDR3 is TGTGCCAGCAGCTCTCCAGTGAACACTGAAGCTTTCTTT.

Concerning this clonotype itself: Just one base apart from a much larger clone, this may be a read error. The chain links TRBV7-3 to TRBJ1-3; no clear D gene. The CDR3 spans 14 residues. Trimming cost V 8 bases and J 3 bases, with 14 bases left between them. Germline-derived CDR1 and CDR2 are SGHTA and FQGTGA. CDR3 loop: CASFLEGSGNTIYF. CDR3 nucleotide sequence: TGTGCCAGCTTTTTGGAAGGGAGTGGAAACACCATATATTTT.

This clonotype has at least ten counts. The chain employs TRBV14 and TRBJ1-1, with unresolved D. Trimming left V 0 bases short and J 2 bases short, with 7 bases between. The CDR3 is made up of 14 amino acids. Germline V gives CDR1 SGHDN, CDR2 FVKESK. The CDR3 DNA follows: TGTGCCAGCAGCCAAGAATGGCCAAACACTGAAGCTTTCTTT. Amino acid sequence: CASSQEWPNTEAFF.

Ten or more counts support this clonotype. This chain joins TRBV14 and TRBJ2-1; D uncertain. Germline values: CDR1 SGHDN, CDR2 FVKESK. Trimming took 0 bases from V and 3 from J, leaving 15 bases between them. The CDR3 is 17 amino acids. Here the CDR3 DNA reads TGTGCCAGCAGCCAAGATCAAAAGGGTTCCCACTACAATGAGCAGTTCTTC. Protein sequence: CASSQDQKGSHYNEQFF.

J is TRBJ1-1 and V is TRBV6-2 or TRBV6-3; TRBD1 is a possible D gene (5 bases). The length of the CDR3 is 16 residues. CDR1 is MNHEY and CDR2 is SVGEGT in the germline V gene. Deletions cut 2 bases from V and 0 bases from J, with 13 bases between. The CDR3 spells CASSYPGGSMNTEAFF. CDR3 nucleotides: TGTGCCAGCAGTTACCCCGGGGGATCAATGAACACTGAAGCTTTCTTT.

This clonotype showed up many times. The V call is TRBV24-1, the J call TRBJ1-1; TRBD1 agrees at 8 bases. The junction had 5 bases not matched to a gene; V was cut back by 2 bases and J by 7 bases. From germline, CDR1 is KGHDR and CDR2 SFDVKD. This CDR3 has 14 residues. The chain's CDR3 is CATSDYAGGGEAFF. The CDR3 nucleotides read TGTGCCACCAGTGATTACGCAGGGGGCGGTGAAGCTTTCTTT.

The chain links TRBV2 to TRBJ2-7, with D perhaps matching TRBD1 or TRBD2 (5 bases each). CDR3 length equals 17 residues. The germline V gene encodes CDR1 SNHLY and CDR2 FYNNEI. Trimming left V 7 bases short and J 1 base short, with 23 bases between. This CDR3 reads CASNGAAGVGTSYEQYF. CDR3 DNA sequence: TGTGCCAGCAACGGGGCGGCAGGCGTGGGCACTTCCTACGAGCAGTACTTC.

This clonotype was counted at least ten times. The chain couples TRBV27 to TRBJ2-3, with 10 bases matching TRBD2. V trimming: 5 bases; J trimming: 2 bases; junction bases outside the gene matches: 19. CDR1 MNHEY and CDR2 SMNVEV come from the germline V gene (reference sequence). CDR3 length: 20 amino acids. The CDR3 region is CASSQKWSSGSASFTDTQYF. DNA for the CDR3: TGTGCCAGCAGTCAAAAATGGTCTAGCGGGAGTGCTAGCTTCACAGATACGCAGTATTTT.

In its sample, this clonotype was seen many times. The CDR3 nucleotides are TGTGCCAGCAGCACGGGACAGGGCTTCTACGAGCAGTACTTC. This gives the protein CASSTGQGFYEQYF. The chain recombines TRBV6-1 with TRBJ2-7, with 9 bases fitting TRBD1. The CDR3 is made up of 14 amino acids. The J segment lost 3 bases and the V segment lost 6 bases, leaving 6 bases of the junction unmatched. From germline, CDR1 is MNHNS and CDR2 SASEGT.

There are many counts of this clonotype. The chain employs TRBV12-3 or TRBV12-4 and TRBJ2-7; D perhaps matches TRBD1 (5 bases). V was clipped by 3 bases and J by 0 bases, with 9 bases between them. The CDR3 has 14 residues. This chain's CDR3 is CASSLGHLSYEQYF. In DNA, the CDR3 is TGTGCCAGCAGTTTGGGGCACCTCTCCTACGAGCAGTACTTC.

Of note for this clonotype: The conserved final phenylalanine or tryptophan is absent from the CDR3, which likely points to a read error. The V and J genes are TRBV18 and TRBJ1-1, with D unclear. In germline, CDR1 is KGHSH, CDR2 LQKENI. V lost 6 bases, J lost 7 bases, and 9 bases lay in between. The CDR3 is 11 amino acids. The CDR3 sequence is CASSPDHEAFL. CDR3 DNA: TGTGCCAGCTCGCCGGACCATGAAGCTTTCCTT.